Each of the 26 T cell receptor beta chains below was sequenced from the same sample in a study of shared clonotypes between healthy human individuals. Libraries were prepared by immunoSEQ multiplex PCR; TCRdb keeps only in-frame clonotypes and omits some of them. Among about 610,000 clones listed, roughly 96% were seen once. CD8 cells regarded as naive lacked CD45RO, were positively chosen for CCR7, and omitted terminally differentiated effector memory CD45RA+ cells. Sequencing was done on a sample of naive CD8+ T cells sorted from blood. These receptors all come from a woman aged 30 to 39 in good health.

The V and J genes are TRBV6-1 and TRBJ2-1, with TRBD1 matching 10 bases. In germline, CDR1 is MNHNS, CDR2 SASEGT. V was clipped by 3 bases and J by 7 bases; unmatched bases: 6. CDR3 length equals 15 residues. The chain's CDR3 is CASSDGTGDGNEQFF. The CDR3 nucleotides are TGTGCCAGCAGTGACGGGACAGGGGATGGAAATGAGCAGTTCTTC.

The V gene is TRBV14, the J gene TRBJ2-1; 15 bases fit TRBD2. V was clipped by 1 base and J by 7 bases; unmatched bases: 2. The germline V gene encodes CDR1 SGHDN and CDR2 FVKESK. The CDR3 is made up of 16 amino acids. For the CDR3, the DNA is TGTGCCAGCAGCCAAGTCGGACTAGCGGGAGGGAATGAGCAGTTCTTC. Protein product: CASSQVGLAGGNEQFF. Based on the CDR3 plus reference TRBV14 and TRBJ2-1, the full variable domain is EAGVTQFPSHSVIEKGQTVTLRCDPISGHDNLYWYRRVMGKEIKFLLHFVKESKQDESGMPNNRFLAERTGGTYSTLKVQPAELEDSGVYFCASSQVGLAGGNEQFFGPGTRLTVL.

This rearrangement joins TRBV20-1 to TRBJ2-7, with no clear D. The length of the CDR3 is 11 residues. V lost 6 bases and J lost 3, with 9 bases in between. Germline V gene data show CDR1 as DFQATT and CDR2 as SNEGSKA (reference sequence). Here the CDR3 DNA reads TGCAGTGCGAGGACCCTCTACGAGCAGTACTTC. Its protein product is CSARTLYEQYF.

The chain combines TRBV5-1 with TRBJ2-7, with D hard to call. The germline V gene encodes CDR1 SGHRS and CDR2 YFSETQ. The V gene lost 0 bases and the J gene lost 2 bases, with 9 bases spanning the gap. The CDR3 covers 14 residues. CDR3 sequence (DNA): TGCGCCAGCAGCTTGGTGGGAACAACCTACGAGCAGTACTTC. Translating gives CASSLVGTTYEQYF.

The J gene is TRBJ1-5, the V gene TRBV7-9; D call uncertain. Germline V gene data show CDR1 as SEHNR and CDR2 as FQNEAQ (reference sequence). CDR3 length: 14 amino acids. V was shortened by 5 bases and J by 0 bases, with 8 bases between the two germline ends. This chain's CDR3 is CASSLGYSNQPQHF. The CDR3 coding sequence is TGTGCCAGCAGCCTAGGATATAGCAATCAGCCCCAGCATTTT.

This chain uses TRBV7-9 with TRBJ2-1; 7 bases align to TRBD2. The junction had 7 bases not matched to a gene; V was cut back by 1 base and J by 7 bases. CDR3 length: 15 amino acids. Germline CDR1 SEHNR, CDR2 FQNEAQ (reference sequence). The CDR3 DNA follows: TGTGCCAGCAGCTTAGTGTCCGGGAGGAGGAATGAGCAGTTCTTC. This gives the protein CASSLVSGRRNEQFF.

This rearrangement joins TRBV10-3 to TRBJ2-5; 13 positions match TRBD2. The germline V gene has CDR1 ENHRY and CDR2 SYGVKD. V shed 2 bases, J shed 5 bases, and the junction held 5 bases outside the gene matches. The CDR3 has 16 amino acids. As DNA, the CDR3 is TGTGCCATCAGTGAGCCACTAGCGGGAGGGTTGGAGACCCAGTACTTC. Amino acid sequence: CAISEPLAGGLETQYF.

The V and J genes are TRBV28 and TRBJ1-3; D is uncertain. The CDR3 extends over 14 amino acids. Germline V gene data show CDR1 as MDHEN and CDR2 as SYDVKM. Trimming took off 3 bases at V and 8 bases at J, with 14 bases between the two ends. Here the CDR3 DNA reads TGTGCCAGCAGTTTTAGGGCTTATCGGGACACCATATATTTT. Its protein is CASSFRAYRDTIYF.

The chain employs TRBV28 and TRBJ2-1, with 8 nucleotides matching TRBD1. In germline, CDR1 is MDHEN, CDR2 SYDVKM. V was clipped by 0 bases and J by 6 bases; unmatched bases: 7. The CDR3 totals 16 residues. DNA of the CDR3: TGTGCCAGCAGTTTATGGGGGCAGGGGGCTTTCAATGAGCAGTTCTTC. Translating it yields CASSLWGQGAFNEQFF.

The chain carries TRBV29-1 and TRBJ2-2; 10 bases align to TRBD2. Germline trimming cut 5 bases from V and 6 bases from J; bases unmatched to any gene: 12. Germline loops: CDR1 SQVTM, CDR2 ANQGSEA. This CDR3 has 16 amino acids. DNA of the CDR3: TGCAGCGTTCAACTAGCGGGAAGGGTTTGGTCCGGGGAGCTGTTTTTT. Amino acids: CSVQLAGRVWSGELFF.

Details on this clone: Different DNA sequences within this sample yield the same CDR3. The chain uses TRBV11-2 and TRBJ2-7, with unresolved D. The CDR3 covers 11 residues. Trimming took 1 base from V and 6 from J, leaving 4 bases between them. The germline CDR1 and CDR2 sequences are SGHAT and FQNNGV. The chain's CDR3 is CASSLVLEQYF. The CDR3 nucleotides read TGTGCCAGCAGCTTAGTTCTCGAGCAGTACTTC.

This sequence joins TRBV15 and TRBJ1-1; D might be TRBD1 (6 bases). The CDR3 totals 14 residues. Germline loops: CDR1 LNHNV, CDR2 YYDKDF (reference sequence). The V and J ends lost 2 bases and 11 bases respectively, with 18 bases between them. The CDR3 reads CATSRLPGGVGAFF. The CDR3 DNA follows: TGTGCCACCAGCAGACTTCCGGGGGGCGTAGGCGCTTTCTTT.

The chain couples TRBV7-9 to TRBJ2-7, with 8 nucleotides matching TRBD2. With 4 bases clipped from V and 3 bases from J, the junction kept 5 bases outside the gene matches. The CDR3 length is 14 residues. The germline V gene encodes CDR1 SEHNR and CDR2 FQNEAQ (reference sequence). CDR3 bases: TGTGCCAGCAGCTACCTCGGGACTAGCTACGAGCAGTACTTC. Protein product: CASSYLGTSYEQYF. The variable domain in full, completed from reference TRBV7-9 and TRBJ2-7, reads DTGVSQNPRHKITKRGQNVTFRCDPISEHNRLYWYRQTLGQGPEFLTYFQNEAQLEKSRLLSDRFSAERPKGSFSTLEIQRTEQGDSAMYLCASSYLGTSYEQYFGPGTRLTVT.

The chain uses TRBV13 and TRBJ2-5; 13 nucleotides align to TRBD2. Germline V gives CDR1 PRHDT, CDR2 FYEKMQ (reference sequence). The trim removed 4 bases at V and 6 bases at J, leaving 8 bases unmatched. The CDR3 length is 16 residues. The CDR3 is CASSWLGLAGVKTQYF. CDR3 DNA sequence: TGTGCCAGCAGCTGGCTCGGACTAGCGGGAGTGAAGACCCAGTACTTC.

The V gene is TRBV19, the J gene TRBJ2-5; D uncertain. Gene TRBJ2-7 matches the end of the DNA better, so the J call may be wrong. This CDR3 is built from 13 residues. Germline CDR1 reads LNHDA; CDR2 reads SQIVND (reference sequence). The chain's CDR3 is CASSIGASYEQYF. CDR3 DNA sequence: TGTGCCAGTAGTATAGGGGCCAGCTACGAGCAGTACTTC.

The rearrangement joins TRBV11-2 to TRBJ2-1; D call uncertain. Germline CDR1 and CDR2: SGHAT and FQNNGV. This CDR3 contains 13 residues. V lost 5 bases, J lost 6 bases, and 11 bases lay in between. Written as DNA, the CDR3 is TGTGCCAGCAGCCCCTCGTTTCTCAATGAGCAGTTCTTC. It codes for CASSPSFLNEQFF.

The rearrangement links TRBV28 to TRBJ2-1; 9 bases match TRBD2. The J segment lost 5 bases and the V segment lost 6 bases, leaving 2 bases of the junction unmatched. Per the germline V gene, CDR1 is MDHEN and CDR2 is SYDVKM. The CDR3 runs to 13 residues. The CDR3 loop is CASRGTSHNEQFF. The CDR3, as DNA: TGTGCCAGCAGAGGGACTAGCCACAATGAGCAGTTCTTC.

The rearrangement joins TRBV7-3 to TRBJ1-1; D is unresolved. The CDR3 length is 14 residues. Trimming removed 1 base from V and 3 bases from J, with 9 bases in between. CDR1 and CDR2 (germline): SGHTA, FQGTGA. DNA for the CDR3: TGTGCCAGCAGCTTAATCGGTGACCACACTGAAGCTTTCTTT. Its protein is CASSLIGDHTEAFF.

The V gene is TRBV19, the J gene TRBJ1-5, with D tentatively TRBD1 (6 bases). The CDR3 has 14 amino acids. Germline-derived CDR1 and CDR2 are LNHDA and SQIVND (reference sequence). V lost 7 bases and J lost 6, with 16 bases in between. CDR3 coding DNA: TGTGCCAGTACCGATATGTCGGGGGCTCAGCCCCAGCATTTT. It codes for CASTDMSGAQPQHF.

The sample holds one count of this clone. The chain joins TRBV2 to TRBJ2-7; D perhaps matches TRBD1 (6 bases). This CDR3 has 16 amino acids. Germline V lookup: CDR1 SNHLY, CDR2 FYNNEI. The V and J ends lost 3 bases and 3 bases respectively, with 18 bases between them. CDR3 sequence reads: CASSDWDILVDYEQYF. In DNA form, the CDR3 reads TGTGCCAGCAGTGACTGGGACATCCTAGTAGACTACGAGCAGTACTTC.

The chain is built from TRBV27 and TRBJ1-4; no reliable D call. The CDR3 spans 13 residues. CDR1 is MNHEY and CDR2 is SMNVEV in the germline V gene (reference sequence). Trimming cost V 4 bases and J 8 bases, with 11 bases left between them. The CDR3 here is CASSSLSREKLFF. CDR3 sequence (DNA): TGTGCCAGCAGTTCCCTCTCGAGGGAAAAACTGTTTTTT.

The V and J genes are TRBV14 and TRBJ2-7; D is perhaps TRBD1 (5 bases). In germline, CDR1 is SGHDN, CDR2 FVKESK. V was clipped by 3 bases and J by 3 bases, with 18 bases between them. The CDR3 runs 16 residues. In DNA, the CDR3 is TGTGCCAGCAGCCAGGCCAGGATTTACGGACACTACGAGCAGTACTTC. Translated: CASSQARIYGHYEQYF.

On this clone itself: Other DNA sequences from this sample encode an identical CDR3 as well. The V call is TRBV29-1, the J call TRBJ2-1; 12 bases fit TRBD1. This CDR3 has 14 residues. The V gene end was trimmed by 4 bases and the J gene end by 4 bases; junction bases not matched to a gene: 2. Looked up from germline, CDR1 is SQVTM and CDR2 is ANQGSEA. The CDR3 DNA sequence: TGCAGCGTTGTGGGACAGGGGGCGTACAATGAGCAGTTCTTC. This sequence encodes CSVVGQGAYNEQFF.

This chain joins TRBV27 and TRBJ1-2, with TRBD1 matching 12 bases. Germline-derived CDR1 and CDR2 are MNHEY and SMNVEV (reference sequence). The ends lost 6 bases at V and 4 bases at J; junction bases unmatched: 6. This CDR3 comprises 15 residues. In nucleotides, the CDR3 is TGTGCCAGCAGCTTGGGGACAGGGGGCTTCTATGGCTACACCTTC. Its translation is CASSLGTGGFYGYTF.

The rearrangement links TRBV6-1 to TRBJ1-6; weak D call: TRBD1 (5 bases). The CDR3 totals 13 residues. Germline V gene lookup returns CDR1 MNHNS and CDR2 SASEGT. Between the trimmed V and J ends, which lost 10 bases and 5 bases, there was a span of 12 bases. The CDR3 sequence is CAIDSQDNSPLHF. CDR3 bases: TGTGCCATAGACAGCCAAGATAATTCACCCCTCCACTTT.

This clone was picked up one time. The chain recombines TRBV28 with TRBJ2-7; D is perhaps TRBD1 (6 bases). The CDR3 contains 13 residues. V was pared by 5 bases and J by 9 bases, with 17 bases between. Germline CDR1 is MDHEN and CDR2 is SYDVKM. The chain's CDR3 is CASSLGGGRVQYF. The CDR3, as DNA: TGTGCCAGCAGTCTAGGGGGTGGCCGTGTGCAGTACTTC.